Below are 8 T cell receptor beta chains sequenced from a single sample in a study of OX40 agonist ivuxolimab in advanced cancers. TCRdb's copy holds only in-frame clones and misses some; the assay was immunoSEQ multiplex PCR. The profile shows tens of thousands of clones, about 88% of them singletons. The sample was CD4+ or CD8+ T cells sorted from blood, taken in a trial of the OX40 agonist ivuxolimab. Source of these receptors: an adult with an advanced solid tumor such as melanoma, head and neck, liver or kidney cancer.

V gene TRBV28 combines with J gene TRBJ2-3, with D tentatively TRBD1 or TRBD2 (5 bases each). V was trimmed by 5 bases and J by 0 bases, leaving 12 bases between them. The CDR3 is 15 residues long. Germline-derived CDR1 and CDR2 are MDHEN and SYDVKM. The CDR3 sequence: CASSGTVPSTDTQYF. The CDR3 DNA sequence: TGTGCCAGCAGTGGGACGGTTCCTAGCACAGATACGCAGTATTTT.

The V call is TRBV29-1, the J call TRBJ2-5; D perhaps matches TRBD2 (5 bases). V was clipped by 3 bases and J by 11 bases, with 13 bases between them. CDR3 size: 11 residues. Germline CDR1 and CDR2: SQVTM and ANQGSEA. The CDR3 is CSVDSGVEQYF. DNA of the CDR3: TGCAGCGTTGATTCCGGGGTTGAGCAGTACTTC.

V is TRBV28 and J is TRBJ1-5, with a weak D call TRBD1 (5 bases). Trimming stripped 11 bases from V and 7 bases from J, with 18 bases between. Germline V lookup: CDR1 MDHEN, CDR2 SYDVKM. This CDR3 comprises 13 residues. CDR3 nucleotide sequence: TGTGCCTCGCGGGGGGGGGTTTGGCAGCCCCAGCATTTT. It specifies CASRGGVWQPQHF. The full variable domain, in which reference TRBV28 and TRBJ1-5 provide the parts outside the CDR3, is DVKVTQSSRYLVKRTGEKVFLECVQDMDHENMFWYRQDPGLGLRLIYFSYDVKMKEKGDIPEGYSVSREKKERFSLILESASTNQTSMYLCASRGGVWQPQHFGDGTRLSIL.

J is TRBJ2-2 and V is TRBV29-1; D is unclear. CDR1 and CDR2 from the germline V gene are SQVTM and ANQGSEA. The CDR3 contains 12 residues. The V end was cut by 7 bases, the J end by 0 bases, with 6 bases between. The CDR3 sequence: CSATTNTGELFF. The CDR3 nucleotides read TGCAGCGCGACAACGAACACCGGGGAGCTGTTTTTT.

This CDR3 is CASSLPGPQGHYGYTF. The CDR3 bases are TGTGCCAGCAGCTTACCGGGCCCCCAGGGTCACTATGGCTACACCTTC. The chain carries TRBV7-9 and TRBJ1-2, with D possibly TRBD1 on 5 matching bases. The CDR3 is made up of 16 amino acids. In germline, CDR1 is SEHNR, CDR2 FQNEAQ (reference sequence). The V and J ends lost 2 bases and 3 bases respectively, with 16 bases between them. Full variable domain (remainder filled in from reference TRBV7-9 and TRBJ1-2): DTGVSQNPRHKITKRGQNVTFRCDPISEHNRLYWYRQTLGQGPEFLTYFQNEAQLEKSRLLSDRFSAERPKGSFSTLEIQRTEQGDSAMYLCASSLPGPQGHYGYTFGSGTRLTVV.

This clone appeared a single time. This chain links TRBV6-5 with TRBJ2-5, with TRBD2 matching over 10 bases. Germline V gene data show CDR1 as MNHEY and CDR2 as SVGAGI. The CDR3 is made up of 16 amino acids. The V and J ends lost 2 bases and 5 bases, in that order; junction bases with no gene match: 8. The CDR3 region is CASSYIRAGGWETQYF. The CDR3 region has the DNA TGTGCCAGCAGTTACATCCGAGCGGGAGGGTGGGAGACCCAGTACTTC.

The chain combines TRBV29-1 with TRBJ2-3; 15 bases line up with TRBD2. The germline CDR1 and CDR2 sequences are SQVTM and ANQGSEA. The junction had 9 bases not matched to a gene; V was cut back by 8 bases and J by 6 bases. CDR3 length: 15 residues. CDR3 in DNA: TGCAGCTCGCGCAGGACTAGCGGGGGGGCTGATACGCAGTATTTT. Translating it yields CSSRRTSGGADTQYF.

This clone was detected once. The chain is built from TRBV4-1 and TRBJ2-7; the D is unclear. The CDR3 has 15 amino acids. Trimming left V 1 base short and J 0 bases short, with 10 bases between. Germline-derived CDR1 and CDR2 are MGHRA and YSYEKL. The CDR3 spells CASSQGQASSYEQYF. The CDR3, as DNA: TGCGCCAGCAGCCAAGGGCAGGCCAGCTCCTACGAGCAGTACTTC.